Each of the 2 T cell receptor beta chains below was sequenced from the same sample in a study of blood T cell repertoires in COVID-19. TCRdb keeps only in-frame clones here, not all; method: immunoSEQ multiplex PCR. The sample has about 27,000 clones; 66% are singletons. What was sequenced was peripheral blood. Receptors originate from a man in his 60s with active or convalescent COVID-19.

J is TRBJ1-5 and V is TRBV6-5, with D possibly matching TRBD1 (5 bases). Germline V gene sequence: CDR1 MNHEY, CDR2 SVGAGI. The CDR3 is 15 residues long. With 4 bases removed from V and 3 bases from J, the gap between germline ends came to 13 bases. The CDR3 loop reads CASSFEQGTNQPQHF. The DNA for the CDR3 is TGTGCCAGCAGTTTTGAGCAGGGTACCAATCAGCCCCAGCATTTT.

This clone was counted a single time. V and J are TRBV9 and TRBJ2-1, with a tentative D call TRBD2 (5 bases). The CDR3 totals 14 residues. V was clipped by 0 bases and J by 5 bases, with 9 bases between them. Germline CDR1 is SGDLS and CDR2 is YYNGEE. The CDR3 DNA reads TGTGCCAGCAGCGTAGAGGCGGGCCACAATGAGCAGTTCTTC. Protein sequence: CASSVEAGHNEQFF. The full variable domain, with the rest looked up from reference TRBV9 and TRBJ2-1, is DSGVTQTPKHLITATGQRVTLRCSPRSGDLSVYWYQQSLDQGLQFLIQYYNGEERAKGNILERFSAQQFPDLHSELNLSSLELGDSALYFCASSVEAGHNEQFFGPGTRLTVL.